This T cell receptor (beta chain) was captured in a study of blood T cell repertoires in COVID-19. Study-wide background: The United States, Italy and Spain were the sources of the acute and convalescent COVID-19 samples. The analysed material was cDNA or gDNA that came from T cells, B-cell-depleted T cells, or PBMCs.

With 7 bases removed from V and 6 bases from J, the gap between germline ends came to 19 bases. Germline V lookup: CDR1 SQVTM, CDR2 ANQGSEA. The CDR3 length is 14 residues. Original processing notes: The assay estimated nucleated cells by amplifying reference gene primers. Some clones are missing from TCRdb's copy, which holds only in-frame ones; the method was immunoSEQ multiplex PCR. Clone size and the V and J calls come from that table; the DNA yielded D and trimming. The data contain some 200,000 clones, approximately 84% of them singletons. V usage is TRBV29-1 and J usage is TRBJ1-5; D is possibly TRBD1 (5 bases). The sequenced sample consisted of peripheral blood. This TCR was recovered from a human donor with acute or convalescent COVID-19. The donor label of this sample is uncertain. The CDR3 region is CSAAGGEVGQPQHF. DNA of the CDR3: TGCAGCGCCGCCGGGGGAGAGGTCGGTCAGCCCCAGCATTTT.